The clone carrying this TCR beta chain occurred many times. Its antigen is unidentified. Amplification of TCR beta CDR3 regions was performed using RNA transcripts as template. First-round RT-PCR targeting the TCR CDR3 was performed with the HTBI primer set. A single record per CDR3 protein comes from TCRdb applying MiXCR to the multiplex PCR reads. The sample consists of 40,000 to 60,000 distinct CDR3 sequences, about 53% of them appearing once. These data belong to a study of T cells in Graves' hyperthyroidism and ophthalmopathy. Findings and caveats of the study: Blood also showed most of the thyroid clonotypes that were expanded above 0.001.

This TCR derives from a young man with Graves' hyperthyroidism. Sequencing was done on a sample of peripheral blood or thyroid tissue (not recorded which).

This CDR3 reads CASSSGGGETQYF. The CDR3 DNA reads TGTGCCAGCAGCTCGGGAGGAGGGGAGACCCAGTACTTC. This chain links TRBV5-8 with TRBJ2-5; 7 bases agree with TRBD2. CDR1 is SGHTS and CDR2 is YDEGEE in the germline V gene. J was trimmed by 5 bases and V by 3 bases; bases with no gene match: 4. The CDR3 runs to 13 residues. Variable domain in full (rest from reference TRBV5-8 and TRBJ2-5): EAGVTQSPTHLIKTRGQQATLRCSPISGHTSVYWYQQALGLGLQFLLWYDEGEERNRGNFPPRFSGRQFPNYSSELNVNALELEDSALYLCASSSGGGETQYFGPGTRLLVL.